One and the same sample provided the 7 T cell receptor beta chains below, sequenced in a study of cytomegalovirus exposure and HLA in healthy donors. The PCR made use of 60 Vbeta and 13 Jbeta primers. Assay used: immunoSEQ multiplex PCR; TCRdb lists only in-frame clones, some missing. The table lists 80,000 to 100,000 clones, around 68% of them singletons. Sequencing input: PBMCs. Receptors originate from a female donor in good health and CMV-seronegative.

As concerns this clone: Different DNA sequences within this sample yield the same CDR3. The chain combines TRBV9 with TRBJ2-7; TRBD2 aligns across 7 bases. Trimming took 0 bases from V and 0 from J; bases not matched to a gene: 0. The CDR3 length is 14 residues. Germline CDR1 reads SGDLS; CDR2 reads YYNGEE. The CDR3 reads CASSVGGSSYEQYF. The CDR3 nucleotides are TGTGCCAGCAGCGTAGGCGGGAGCTCCTACGAGCAGTACTTC.

The V call is TRBV6-5, the J call TRBJ1-1; tentative D call: TRBD1 (5 bases). Germline V gene lookup returns CDR1 MNHEY and CDR2 SVGAGI. The CDR3 loop spans 15 amino acids. V dropped 0 bases and J dropped 1 base, with 9 bases sitting between them. The chain's CDR3 is CASSYSAGWNTEAFF. For the CDR3, the DNA is TGTGCCAGCAGTTACTCCGCAGGGTGGAACACTGAAGCTTTCTTT.

This clone was seen a handful of times. This chain links TRBV7-9 with TRBJ1-5; D is ambiguous. V lost 3 bases and J lost 4, with 13 bases in between. Germline loops: CDR1 SEHNR, CDR2 FQNEAQ (reference sequence). The CDR3 runs to 15 residues. CDR3 protein: CASSFDGAANQPQHF. CDR3 DNA: TGTGCCAGCAGCTTTGATGGCGCGGCGAATCAGCCCCAGCATTTT.

This chain links TRBV19 with TRBJ2-2; 7 nucleotides match TRBD2. V gave up 5 bases and J gave up 1 base; unmatched junction bases: 10. The CDR3 sequence is 17 residues long. Germline lookup yields CDR1 LNHDA and CDR2 SQIVND (reference sequence). CDR3 DNA: TGTGCCAGTAGTGAAGGTGGGCTAGCGGTGAACACCGGGGAGCTGTTTTTT. Protein: CASSEGGLAVNTGELFF.

This clone was observed once. This chain joins TRBV2 and TRBJ1-2; 10 bases are shared with TRBD1. Germline V lookup: CDR1 SNHLY, CDR2 FYNNEI. Trimming took 6 bases from V and 6 from J; bases not matched to a gene: 7. The CDR3 consists of 14 residues. The CDR3 protein is CASSTGQGGDGYTF. As DNA, the CDR3 is TGTGCCAGCAGCACCGGACAGGGGGGTGATGGCTACACCTTC.

The chain combines TRBV7-9 with TRBJ1-4; no firm D call. Between the trimmed V and J ends, which lost 3 bases and 8 bases, there was a span of 13 bases. Germline CDR1 reads SEHNR; CDR2 reads FQNEAQ (reference sequence). The CDR3 has 14 residues. CDR3 sequence (DNA): TGTGCCAGCAGCTTGCGGGGAGGCGGGGAAAAACTGTTTTTT. Encoded protein: CASSLRGGGEKLFF.

The chain joins TRBV19 to TRBJ1-2, with D perhaps TRBD1 (6 bases). Trimming took off 7 bases at V and 6 bases at J, with 18 bases between the two ends. This CDR3 contains 14 residues. Germline CDR1 LNHDA, CDR2 SQIVND (reference sequence). The CDR3 DNA is TGTGCCAGTAACTCTGCAGGGGTACGGGATGGCTACACCTTC. Protein product: CASNSAGVRDGYTF. Combining the CDR3 with reference TRBV19 and TRBJ1-2 gives the whole variable domain DGGITQSPKYLFRKEGQNVTLSCEQNLNHDAMYWYRQDPGQGLRLIYYSQIVNDFQKGDIAEGYSVSREKKESFPLTVTSAQKNPTAFYLCASNSAGVRDGYTFGSGTRLTVV.